The 17 T cell receptor beta chains in this list originate from one sample, sequenced in a study of cytomegalovirus exposure and HLA in healthy donors. This PCR relied on a set of 60 Vbeta primers and 13 Jbeta primers. Measured with immunoSEQ multiplex PCR; TCRdb has only the in-frame clones, and not every one. The sample includes under 200,000 clones, 75% to 90% seen only once; the top ten take approximately 8.5%. The sequenced sample consisted of PBMCs. The receptors originated from a man aged 18 to 29 in good health and CMV-seropositive.

The rearrangement links TRBV9 to TRBJ1-2; 12 positions match TRBD1. The CDR3 runs 15 residues. Germline CDR1 SGDLS, CDR2 YYNGEE. J lost 3 bases, V lost 4 bases, and 4 bases had no gene match. For the CDR3, the DNA is TGTGCCAGCAGCCTAGGGACAGGGGGCGACTATGGCTACACCTTC. It specifies CASSLGTGGDYGYTF.

This clone was found once. The chain links TRBV10-3 to TRBJ2-3, with 11 positions matching TRBD2. The junction had 1 base not matched to a gene; V was cut back by 0 bases and J by 2 bases. This CDR3 is built from 16 residues. The V gene's germline CDR1 is ENHRY and CDR2 SYGVKD. CDR3 protein: CAISESSGGDTDTQYF. The CDR3 DNA reads TGTGCCATCAGTGAGTCTAGCGGGGGGGACACAGATACGCAGTATTTT.

As for this clone: The junction departs from the called germline gene at one end, perhaps through a read error. The chain employs TRBV7-9 and TRBJ1-2; 7 bases are a match to TRBD1. CDR3 size: 13 residues. Germline V gives CDR1 SEHNR, CDR2 FQNEAQ (reference sequence). CDR3 residues: CSSSQGQSYGYTF. The CDR3 region has the DNA TGTTCCAGCAGCCAGGGACAGTCCTATGGCTACACCTTC.

The chain combines TRBV10-3 with TRBJ2-7; 9 nucleotides match TRBD1. With 1 base clipped from V and 7 bases from J, the junction kept 5 bases outside the gene matches. Germline lookup yields CDR1 ENHRY and CDR2 SYGVKD. This CDR3 is built from 14 residues. The CDR3 here is CAISEWGTGREQYF. In nucleotides, the CDR3 is TGTGCCATCAGTGAGTGGGGGACAGGGAGGGAGCAGTACTTC.

This clone has a single count. The chain joins TRBV7-2 to TRBJ2-1, with D perhaps matching TRBD2 (7 bases). The germline gives CDR1 SGHTA, CDR2 FQGNSA. The CDR3 totals 16 residues. V shed 1 base and J shed 6 bases, with 16 bases lying between them. The CDR3 nucleotides read TGTGCCAGCAGCTTAGGAGGCGGGGGCACGGTCAATGAGCAGTTCTTC. Translation gives CASSLGGGGTVNEQFF.

The J gene is TRBJ2-2, the V gene TRBV10-1, with D perhaps matching TRBD1 (6 bases). This CDR3 is built from 14 residues. Trimming shortened V by 2 bases and J by 5 bases, and 9 bases separated the two germline ends. Per the germline V gene, CDR1 is WNHNN and CDR2 is SYGVQD (reference sequence). CDR3 nucleotide sequence: TGCGCCAGCAGTGAGACAGGGTGGACCGGGGAGCTGTTTTTT. It translates to CASSETGWTGELFF.

CDR3 region: CASSVPGLAGGEQFF. The CDR3, as DNA: TGTGCCAGCAGCGTCCCGGGACTAGCGGGGGGTGAGCAGTTCTTC. The gene calls are TRBV7-9 and TRBJ2-1; 15 nucleotides agree with TRBD2. Germline loops: CDR1 SEHNR, CDR2 FQNEAQ (reference sequence). V lost 5 bases and J lost 9; bases outside the gene matches: 5. The CDR3 runs to 15 residues.

A word on this clone: No DNA is shown, since the ends of the CDR3 on it are uncertain; the CDR3 is the one TCRdb lists. V usage is TRBV7-9 and J usage is TRBJ2-1; the DNA was not compared with TRBD2, the D call given in the table. The CDR3 has 15 residues if both end residues are counted. Germline V gene lookup returns CDR1 SEHNR and CDR2 FQNEAQ (reference sequence). CDR3 amino acids: CASSLDEWGGGSLFF.

The rearrangement joins TRBV25-1 to TRBJ2-3; 7 bases line up with TRBD1. This CDR3 is 15 amino acids long. V shed 2 bases and J 2 bases; nucleotides not matched to a gene: 4. Germline V gene sequence: CDR1 MGHDK, CDR2 SYGVNS. The CDR3 loop reads CASSEIDRVTDTQYF. The CDR3, as DNA: TGTGCCAGCAGTGAAATAGACAGGGTCACAGATACGCAGTATTTT. The full variable domain, in which reference TRBV25-1 and TRBJ2-3 provide the parts outside the CDR3, is EADIYQTPRYLVIGTGKKITLECSQTMGHDKMYWYQQDPGMELHLIHYSYGVNSTEKGDLSSESTVSRIRTEHFPLTLESARPSHTSQYLCASSEIDRVTDTQYFGPGTRLTVL.

The V gene is TRBV29-1, the J gene TRBJ2-1; D is uncertain. Looked up from germline, CDR1 is SQVTM and CDR2 is ANQGSEA. Trimming took off 8 bases at V and 0 bases at J, with 8 bases between the two ends. This CDR3 is built from 12 residues. The CDR3 DNA follows: TGCAGCCCAGAACGCTCCTACAATGAGCAGTTCTTC. Translated: CSPERSYNEQFF.

The V call is TRBV9, the J call TRBJ1-3; D might be TRBD1 (5 bases). CDR1 and CDR2 (germline): SGDLS, YYNGEE. The CDR3 runs to 17 residues. V lost 3 bases and J 2 bases, leaving 18 bases between the germline ends. Here the CDR3 DNA reads TGTGCCAGCAGCGGAGCGGGCGGGGGTTACCCTGGAAACACCATATATTTT. Translated, it gives CASSGAGGGYPGNTIYF.

The rearrangement joins TRBV5-4 to TRBJ2-1, with TRBD1 matching over 9 bases. Germline V lookup: CDR1 SGHNT, CDR2 YYREEE (reference sequence). Unmatched junction bases numbered 13, after V lost 3 bases and J lost 6 bases. This CDR3 has 17 amino acids. Here the CDR3 DNA reads TGTGCCAGCAGCTCAGGGGGTGGGGGACAGGGTATCAATGAGCAGTTCTTC. Translating gives CASSSGGGGQGINEQFF.

The V call is TRBV10-3, the J call TRBJ1-2; D is ambiguous. The V gene's germline CDR1 is ENHRY and CDR2 SYGVKD. V was clipped by 7 bases and J by 3 bases, with 27 bases between them. The CDR3 is made up of 18 amino acids. The CDR3 protein is CAITSNDPGPIIDYGYTF. CDR3 DNA: TGTGCCATCACCTCCAACGACCCAGGCCCCATAATCGACTATGGCTACACCTTC.

Points on this clone: At one end, the junction sequence differs from germline, possibly due to a read error. This chain uses TRBV7-9 with TRBJ1-1; tentatively, D is TRBD1 (6 bases). CDR1 SEHNR and CDR2 FQNEAQ come from the germline V gene (reference sequence). The CDR3 has 15 residues. The CDR3 DNA reads TGTTCCAGCAGCACCCAGCGGGGGCGGAACACTGAAGCTTTCTTT. Protein product: CSSSTQRGRNTEAFF.

V is TRBV29-1 and J is TRBJ2-3, with TRBD1 matching 9 bases. Germline loops: CDR1 SQVTM, CDR2 ANQGSEA. The V and J ends lost 3 bases and 4 bases, in that order; junction bases with no gene match: 8. This CDR3 has 15 amino acids. CDR3 sequence reads: CSVEGQGVIADTQYF. The CDR3 DNA reads as TGCAGCGTTGAGGGACAGGGAGTGATAGCAGATACGCAGTATTTT.

The chain has TRBV2 and TRBJ1-2, with 9 bases that match TRBD1. This CDR3 spans 15 amino acids. Germline trimming cut 8 bases from V and 4 bases from J; bases unmatched to any gene: 11. Germline CDR1 SNHLY, CDR2 FYNNEI. The CDR3 sequence: CASGVDRGVLYGYTF. CDR3 DNA sequence: TGTGCCAGCGGGGTCGACAGGGGGGTTCTCTATGGCTACACCTTC.

The chain couples TRBV7-6 to TRBJ2-1, with 9 bases that match TRBD2. The CDR3 is 19 amino acids. Looked up from germline, CDR1 is SGHVS and CDR2 is FNYEAQ. V shed 0 bases and J 6 bases; nucleotides not matched to a gene: 15. CDR3 sequence reads: CASSLALASGVVEPNEQFF. The CDR3 nucleotides read TGTGCCAGCAGCTTAGCGCTGGCTAGCGGGGTCGTAGAGCCCAATGAGCAGTTCTTC.